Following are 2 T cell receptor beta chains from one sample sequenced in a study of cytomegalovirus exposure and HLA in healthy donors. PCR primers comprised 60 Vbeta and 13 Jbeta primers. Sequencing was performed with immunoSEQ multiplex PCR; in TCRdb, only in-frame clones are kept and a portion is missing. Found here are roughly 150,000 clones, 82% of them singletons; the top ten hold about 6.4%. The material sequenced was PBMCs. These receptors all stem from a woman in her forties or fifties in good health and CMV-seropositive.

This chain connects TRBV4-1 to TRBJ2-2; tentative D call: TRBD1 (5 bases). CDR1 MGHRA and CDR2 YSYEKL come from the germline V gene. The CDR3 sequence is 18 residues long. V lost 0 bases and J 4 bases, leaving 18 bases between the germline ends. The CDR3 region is CASSQESSGWRSTGELFF. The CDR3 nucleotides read TGCGCCAGCAGCCAAGAGTCCTCAGGGTGGCGGAGCACCGGGGAGCTGTTTTTT.

The CDR3 spells CASTPRVGDTQYF. CDR3 DNA sequence: TGTGCCAGCACCCCCAGGGTGGGTGATACGCAGTATTTT. The rearrangement uses TRBV7-9 and TRBJ2-3, with D possibly TRBD1 on 5 matching bases. V lost 7 bases to trimming and J lost 6 bases, with 14 bases between them. This CDR3 is built from 13 residues. The germline gives CDR1 SEHNR, CDR2 FQNEAQ (reference sequence).